This T cell receptor beta chain emerged from a study of high-grade serous ovarian cancer treatment subgroups (dated by TCRdb to about 2021). The study in broad terms: On average, sequencing produced approximately 13,000 reads and 6,500 to 9,000 unique TCR beta rearrangements for each sample. In total there were 95 or so samples, since every patient provided one primary tumor sample and two metastatic tumor samples. The cohort comprised approximately 30 patients: approximately ten with no residual disease after primary surgery (R0), approximately ten excellent NACT responders, and approximately ten poor NACT responders. The study examined TCR beta repertoires in high-grade serous ovarian cancer patients who were grouped under a laparoscopic triage algorithm by complete gross resection or by neoadjuvant chemotherapy response.

The 90 tumor samples underwent high-throughput TCR profiling using ImmunoSEQ. In the source study's methods: The repertoire diversity metrics included richness (unique productive sequences), clonality, evenness and relatedness, and the Bhattacharyya coefficient was used to measure similarity between samples. A sensitivity analysis that removed TCRs with fewer than two reads produced consistent conclusions. The table comes from immuneACCESS by way of TCRdb, which keeps in-frame sequences with V and J called. Part of the clones is missing from these tables; in studies checked, under half for an unresolved V gene and the rest for unknown reasons. Clone size and V and J calls were adopted from that table, with D and trimming inferred from the DNA. The table for this sample lists around 2,000 clones; 82% of them were counted only once. About 8% of the sample rests with the top ten. Tumor samples were obtained before definitive surgery or chemotherapy. Genomic DNA extraction was performed by the MD Anderson Biospecimen Extraction Resource, and TCR sequencing was carried out by the MD Anderson Cancer Genomics Laboratory.

Taken from cysteine to phenylalanine, the CDR3 has 11 residues. Just the 33-base CDR3 DNA is kept, in frame starting at base 1. CDR1 and CDR2, per the germline V gene (reference sequence), are DFQATT and SNEGSKA. About this clone itself: The target of this receptor is not known. No base qualities exist here, and no much larger clone lies one base off it.

Study-wide conclusions, independent of this receptor: Repertoire similarity between tumors from the same patient ranged from about 0.11 to 0.8, while tumors from different patients showed almost no similarity. The TCR repertoire analyses centered on CDR3, leaving CDR1 and CDR2 unanalyzed. Bulk tumor TCR sequencing lacked spatial information, limiting insight into HGSC tumor complexity and diversity. Neoantigen level correlated positively with TCR clonal relatedness, and copy number variation and mutation load from whole-genome sequencing showed a positive trend with TCR clonal relatedness.

The chain was built from TRBV20-1 and TRBJ1-2; too little of a D gene remains to name it. Specimen: tumor tissue. This sequence was found in a human donor with high-grade serous ovarian cancer. The DNA sequence reads TGCAGGATGGAGCTGAACTATGGCTACACCTTC. Its protein reads: CRMELNYGYTF.